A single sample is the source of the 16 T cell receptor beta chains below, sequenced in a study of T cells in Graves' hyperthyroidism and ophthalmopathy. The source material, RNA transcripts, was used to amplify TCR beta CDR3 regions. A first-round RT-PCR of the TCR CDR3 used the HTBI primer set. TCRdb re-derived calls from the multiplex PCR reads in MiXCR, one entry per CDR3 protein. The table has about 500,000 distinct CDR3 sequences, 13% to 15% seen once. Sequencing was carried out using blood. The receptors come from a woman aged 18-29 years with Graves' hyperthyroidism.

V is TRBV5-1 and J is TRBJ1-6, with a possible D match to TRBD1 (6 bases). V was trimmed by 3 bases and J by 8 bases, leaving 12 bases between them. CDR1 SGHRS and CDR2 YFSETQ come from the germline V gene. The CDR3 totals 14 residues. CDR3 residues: CASSSGTRDSPLHF. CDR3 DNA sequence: TGCGCCAGCAGCTCCGGGACACGGGATTCACCCCTCCACTTT.

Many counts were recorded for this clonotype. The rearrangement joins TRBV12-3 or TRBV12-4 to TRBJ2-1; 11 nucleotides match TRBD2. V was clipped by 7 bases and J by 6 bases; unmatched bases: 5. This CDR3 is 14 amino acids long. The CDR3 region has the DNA TGTGCCAGCAAAATAGCGGGAGGGCCCAATGAGCAGTTCTTC. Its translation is CASKIAGGPNEQFF.

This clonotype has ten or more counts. CDR3 residues: CASSQVIQGSNSPLHF. In DNA, the CDR3 is TGCGCCAGCAGCCAAGTTATCCAGGGATCGAATTCACCCCTCCACTTT. The rearrangement links TRBV4-1 to TRBJ1-6; D is perhaps TRBD1 (5 bases). V was trimmed by 1 base and J by 7 bases, leaving 14 bases between them. Germline V gene lookup returns CDR1 MGHRA and CDR2 YSYEKL. The CDR3 consists of 16 residues.

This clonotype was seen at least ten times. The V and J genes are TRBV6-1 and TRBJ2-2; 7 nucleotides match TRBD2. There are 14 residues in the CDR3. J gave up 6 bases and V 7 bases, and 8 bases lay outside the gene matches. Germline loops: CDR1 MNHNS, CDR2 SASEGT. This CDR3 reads CASTPWTSPGELFF. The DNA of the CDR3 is TGTGCCAGCACCCCCTGGACTAGTCCCGGGGAGCTGTTTTTT.

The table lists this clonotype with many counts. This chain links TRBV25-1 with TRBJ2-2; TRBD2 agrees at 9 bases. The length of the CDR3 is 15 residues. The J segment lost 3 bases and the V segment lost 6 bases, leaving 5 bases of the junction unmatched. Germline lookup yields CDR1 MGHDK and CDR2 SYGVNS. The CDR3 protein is CASSEREADTGELFF. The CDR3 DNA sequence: TGTGCCAGCAGCGAGCGGGAGGCGGACACCGGGGAGCTGTTTTTT.

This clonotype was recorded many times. CDR3 amino acids: CASRKGTYGYTF. The CDR3 DNA is TGTGCCAGCAGAAAGGGGACTTATGGCTACACCTTC. This chain uses TRBV28 with TRBJ1-2; TRBD1 is a possible D gene (5 bases). The V end lost 6 bases, the J end lost 5 bases, and 10 bases lay between the germline ends. The germline CDR1 and CDR2 sequences are MDHEN and SYDVKM. The CDR3 has 12 residues.

In DNA form, the CDR3 reads TGTGCCAGTAATCCCGGGACGTCCGGGCCAGGCTACACCTTC. Protein product: CASNPGTSGPGYTF. The chain couples TRBV19 to TRBJ1-2; tentatively, D is TRBD1 (5 bases). Trimming shortened V by 7 bases and J by 8 bases, and 20 bases separated the two germline ends. Per the germline V gene, CDR1 is LNHDA and CDR2 is SQIVND (reference sequence). The CDR3 length is 14 residues.

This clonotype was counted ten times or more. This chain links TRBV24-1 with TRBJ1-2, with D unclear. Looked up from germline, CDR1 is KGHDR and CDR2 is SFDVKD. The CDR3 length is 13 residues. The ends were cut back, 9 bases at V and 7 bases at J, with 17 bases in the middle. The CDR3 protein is CATLWRSPGGYTF. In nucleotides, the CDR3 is TGTGCCACCCTTTGGCGGAGTCCGGGTGGCTACACCTTC.

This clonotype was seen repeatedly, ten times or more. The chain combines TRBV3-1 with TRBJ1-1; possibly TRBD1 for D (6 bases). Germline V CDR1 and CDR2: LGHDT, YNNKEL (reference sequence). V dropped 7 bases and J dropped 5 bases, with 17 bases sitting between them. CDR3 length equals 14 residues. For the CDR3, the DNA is TGTGCCAGCAAGACGAGGGGGAGAGGTACTGAAGCTTTCTTT. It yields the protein CASKTRGRGTEAFF.

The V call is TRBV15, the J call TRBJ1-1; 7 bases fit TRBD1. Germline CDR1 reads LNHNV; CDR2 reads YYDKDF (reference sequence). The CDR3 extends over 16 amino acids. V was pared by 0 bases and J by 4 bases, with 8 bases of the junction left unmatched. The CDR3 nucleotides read TGTGCCACCAGCAGAGAACAGGGGCTCAGGGGCACTGAAGCTTTCTTT. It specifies CATSREQGLRGTEAFF.

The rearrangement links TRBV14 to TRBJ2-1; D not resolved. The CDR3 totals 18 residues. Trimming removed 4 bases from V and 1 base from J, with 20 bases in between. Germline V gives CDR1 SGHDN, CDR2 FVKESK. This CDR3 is CASSPLEFTVRSYNEQFF. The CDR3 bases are TGTGCCAGCAGCCCTTTAGAATTTACAGTGAGGTCCTACAATGAGCAGTTCTTC.

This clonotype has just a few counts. The CDR3 is CASSLYRALDTEAFF. The CDR3 DNA sequence: TGTGCCAGCAGCCTCTACCGGGCCCTGGACACTGAAGCTTTCTTT. The chain uses TRBV16 and TRBJ1-1; D is unclear. The CDR3 covers 15 residues. V lost 4 bases to trimming and J lost 3 bases, with 15 bases between them. CDR1 and CDR2 from the germline V gene are KGHSY and FQNENV.

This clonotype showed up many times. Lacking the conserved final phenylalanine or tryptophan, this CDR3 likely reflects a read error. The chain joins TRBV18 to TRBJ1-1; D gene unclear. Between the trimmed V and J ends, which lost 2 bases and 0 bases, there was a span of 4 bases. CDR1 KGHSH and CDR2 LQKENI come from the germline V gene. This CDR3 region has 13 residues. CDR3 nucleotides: TGTGCCAGCTCACCAGAAATGAACACTGAAGCTTTCCTT. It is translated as CASSPEMNTEAFL.

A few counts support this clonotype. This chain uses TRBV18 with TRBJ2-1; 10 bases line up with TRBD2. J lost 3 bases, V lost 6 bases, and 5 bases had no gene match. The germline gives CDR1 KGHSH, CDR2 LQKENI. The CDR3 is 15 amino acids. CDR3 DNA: TGTGCCAGCTCCCCGACTAGCGGGCTCTACAATGAGCAGTTCTTC. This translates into CASSPTSGLYNEQFF.

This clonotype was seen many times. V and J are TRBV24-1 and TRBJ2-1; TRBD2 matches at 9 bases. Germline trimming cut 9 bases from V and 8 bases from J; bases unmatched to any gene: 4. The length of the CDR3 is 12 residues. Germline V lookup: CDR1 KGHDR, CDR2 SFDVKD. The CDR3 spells CATGRTSDEQFF. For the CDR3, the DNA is TGTGCCACCGGTCGGACTAGCGATGAGCAGTTCTTC.

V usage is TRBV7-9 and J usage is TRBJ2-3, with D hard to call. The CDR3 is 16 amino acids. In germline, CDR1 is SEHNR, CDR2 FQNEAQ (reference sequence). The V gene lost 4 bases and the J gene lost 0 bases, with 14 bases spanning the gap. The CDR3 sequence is CASSSNGVTSTDTQYF. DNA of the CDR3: TGTGCCAGCAGCTCAAATGGGGTTACTAGCACAGATACGCAGTATTTT.